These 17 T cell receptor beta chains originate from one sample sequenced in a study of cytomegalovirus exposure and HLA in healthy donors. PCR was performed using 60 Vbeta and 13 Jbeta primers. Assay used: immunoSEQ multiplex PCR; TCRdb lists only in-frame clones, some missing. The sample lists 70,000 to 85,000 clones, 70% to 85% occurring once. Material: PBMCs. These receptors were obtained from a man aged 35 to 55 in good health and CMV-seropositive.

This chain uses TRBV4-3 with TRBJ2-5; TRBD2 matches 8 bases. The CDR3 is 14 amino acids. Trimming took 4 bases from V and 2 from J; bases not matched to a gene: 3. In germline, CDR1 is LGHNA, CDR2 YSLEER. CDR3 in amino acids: CASSPRGAQETQYF. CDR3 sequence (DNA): TGCGCCAGCAGCCCGCGGGGGGCTCAAGAGACCCAGTACTTC.

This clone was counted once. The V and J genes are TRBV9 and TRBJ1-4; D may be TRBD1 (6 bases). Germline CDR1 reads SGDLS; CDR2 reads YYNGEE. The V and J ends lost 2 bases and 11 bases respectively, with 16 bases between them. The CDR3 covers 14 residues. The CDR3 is CASSVEPTGSKLFF. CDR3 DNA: TGTGCCAGCAGCGTGGAACCTACAGGGAGTAAACTGTTTTTT.

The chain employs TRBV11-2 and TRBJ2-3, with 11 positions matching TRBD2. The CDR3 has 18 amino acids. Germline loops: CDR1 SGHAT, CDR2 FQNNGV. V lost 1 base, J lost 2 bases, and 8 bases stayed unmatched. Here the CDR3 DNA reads TGTGCCAGCAGCTTAGGGTTCCTAGCGGGGGGTACCACAGATACGCAGTATTTT. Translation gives CASSLGFLAGGTTDTQYF.

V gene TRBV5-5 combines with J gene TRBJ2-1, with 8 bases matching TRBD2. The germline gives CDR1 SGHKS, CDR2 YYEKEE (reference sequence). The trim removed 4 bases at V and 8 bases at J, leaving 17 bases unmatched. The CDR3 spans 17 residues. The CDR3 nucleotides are TGTGCCAGCAGCCCCCGCGTCAGCGGGAGTTACTTGGATGAGCAGTTCTTC. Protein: CASSPRVSGSYLDEQFF. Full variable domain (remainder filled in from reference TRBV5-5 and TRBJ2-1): DAGVTQSPTHLIKTRGQQVTLRCSPISGHKSVSWYQQVLGQGPQFIFQYYEKEERGRGNFPDRFSARQFPNYSSELNVNALLLGDSALYLCASSPRVSGSYLDEQFFGPGTRLTVL.

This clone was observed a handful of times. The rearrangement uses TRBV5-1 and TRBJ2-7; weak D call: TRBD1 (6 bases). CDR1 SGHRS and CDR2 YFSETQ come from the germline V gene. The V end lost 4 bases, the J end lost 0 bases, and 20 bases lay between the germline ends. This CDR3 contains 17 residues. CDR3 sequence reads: CASSPGTLSQSSYEQYF. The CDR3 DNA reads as TGCGCCAGCAGCCCTGGGACACTAAGTCAAAGCTCCTACGAGCAGTACTTC.

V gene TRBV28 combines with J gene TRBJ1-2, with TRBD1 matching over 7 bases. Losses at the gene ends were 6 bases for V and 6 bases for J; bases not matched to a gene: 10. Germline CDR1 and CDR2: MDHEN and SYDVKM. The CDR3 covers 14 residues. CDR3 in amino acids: CASRLGQARDGYTF. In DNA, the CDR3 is TGTGCCAGCAGACTCGGACAGGCTAGGGATGGCTACACCTTC.

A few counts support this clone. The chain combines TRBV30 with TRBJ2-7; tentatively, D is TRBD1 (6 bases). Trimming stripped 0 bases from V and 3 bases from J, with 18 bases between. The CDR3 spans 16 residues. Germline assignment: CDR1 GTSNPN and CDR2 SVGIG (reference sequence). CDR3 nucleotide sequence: TGTGCCTGGAGTGTAGCCGGGACACCAGGTTTCTACGAGCAGTACTTC. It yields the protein CAWSVAGTPGFYEQYF.

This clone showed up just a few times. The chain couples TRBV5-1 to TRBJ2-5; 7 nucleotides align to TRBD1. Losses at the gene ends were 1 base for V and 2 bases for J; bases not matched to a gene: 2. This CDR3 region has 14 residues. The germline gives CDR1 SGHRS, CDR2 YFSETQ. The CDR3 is CASSLMGQQETQYF. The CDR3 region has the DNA TGCGCCAGCAGCTTGATGGGACAGCAAGAGACCCAGTACTTC.

The CDR3 DNA reads as TGTGCCAGTAGACGGGAGGGAGGGATGAACACTGAAGCTTTCTTT. Translation: CASRREGGMNTEAFF. The chain combines TRBV19 with TRBJ1-1; D gene unclear. Per the germline V gene, CDR1 is LNHDA and CDR2 is SQIVND (reference sequence). The length of the CDR3 is 15 residues. With 6 bases removed from V and 0 bases from J, the gap between germline ends came to 14 bases.

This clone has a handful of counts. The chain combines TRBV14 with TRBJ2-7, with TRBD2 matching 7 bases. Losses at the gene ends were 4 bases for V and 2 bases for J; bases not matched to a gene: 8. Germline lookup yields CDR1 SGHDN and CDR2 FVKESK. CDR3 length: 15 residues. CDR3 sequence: CASSRLGGVTYEQYF. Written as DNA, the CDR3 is TGTGCCAGCAGCCGGTTGGGAGGGGTCACCTACGAGCAGTACTTC.

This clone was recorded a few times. For the CDR3, the DNA is TGTGCCAGCAGCCACAGGGTCGGGTACACTGAAGCTTTCTTT. Protein product: CASSHRVGYTEAFF. The chain carries TRBV7-9 and TRBJ1-1; the D gene is possibly TRBD1 (6 bases). Per the germline V gene, CDR1 is SEHNR and CDR2 is FQNEAQ (reference sequence). The V end was cut by 5 bases, the J end by 3 bases, with 13 bases between. The CDR3 consists of 14 residues.

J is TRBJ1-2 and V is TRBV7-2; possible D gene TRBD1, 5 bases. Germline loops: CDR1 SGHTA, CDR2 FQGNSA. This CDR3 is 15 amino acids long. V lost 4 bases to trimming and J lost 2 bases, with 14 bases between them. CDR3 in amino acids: CASSSRAGINYGYTF. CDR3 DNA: TGTGCCAGCAGCTCGAGAGCAGGGATAAACTATGGCTACACCTTC.

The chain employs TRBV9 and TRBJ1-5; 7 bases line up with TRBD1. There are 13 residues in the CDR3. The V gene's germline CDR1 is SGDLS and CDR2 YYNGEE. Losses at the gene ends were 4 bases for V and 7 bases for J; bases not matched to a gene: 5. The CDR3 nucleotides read TGTGCCAGCAGCTTTGGACAGGACCAGCCCCAGCATTTT. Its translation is CASSFGQDQPQHF.

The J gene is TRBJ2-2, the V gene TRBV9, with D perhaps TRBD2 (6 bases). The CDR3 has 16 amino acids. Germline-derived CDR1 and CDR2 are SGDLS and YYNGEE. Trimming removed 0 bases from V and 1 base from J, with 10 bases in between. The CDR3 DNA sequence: TGTGCCAGCAGCGTAGACTTGCGGGGGAACACCGGGGAGCTGTTTTTT. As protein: CASSVDLRGNTGELFF.

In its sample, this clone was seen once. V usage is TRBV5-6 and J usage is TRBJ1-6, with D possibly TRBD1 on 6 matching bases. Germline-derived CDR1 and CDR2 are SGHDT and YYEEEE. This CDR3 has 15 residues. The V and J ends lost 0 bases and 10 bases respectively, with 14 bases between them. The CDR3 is CASSLEAGVDSPLHF. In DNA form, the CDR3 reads TGTGCCAGCAGCTTGGAGGCAGGGGTTGACTCACCCCTCCACTTT.

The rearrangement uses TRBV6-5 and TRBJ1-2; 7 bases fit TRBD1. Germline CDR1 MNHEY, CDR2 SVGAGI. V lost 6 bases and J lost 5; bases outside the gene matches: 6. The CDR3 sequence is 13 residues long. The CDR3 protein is CASSPDRAYGYTF. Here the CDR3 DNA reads TGTGCCAGCAGCCCCGACAGGGCTTATGGCTACACCTTC.

The CDR3 DNA sequence: TGTGCCAGCAGCCAACCGACTAGGGTGGGCACAGATACGCAGTATTTT. This gives the protein CASSQPTRVGTDTQYF. The chain carries TRBV4-2 and TRBJ2-3, with a tentative D call TRBD2 (6 bases). V shed 2 bases and J shed 1 base, with 13 bases lying between them. The CDR3 sequence is 16 residues long. The germline V gene encodes CDR1 LGHNA and CDR2 YNFKEQ.